The text below deals with one T cell receptor beta chain. The authors' processing: Reference gene primer amplification gave nucleated cell count estimates. Repertoires were generated with immunoSEQ multiplex PCR, while TCRdb's copy carries only in-frame clones and drops some. That table gives V, J and clone size, and the DNA gave D and trimming. The table includes tens of thousands of clones, 75% to 85% detected once. The sample is drawn from a study of blood T cell repertoires in COVID-19. For the study at large: There were acute and convalescent COVID-19 samples, and they came from the United States, Italy and Spain. T cells, B-cell-depleted T cells, or PBMCs provided the cDNA or gDNA that served as material.

The CDR3 is 16 residues long. V lost 5 bases, J lost 2 bases, and 22 bases lay in between. Looked up from germline, CDR1 is GTSNPN and CDR2 is SVGIG (reference sequence). What was sequenced was peripheral blood. The sequence was obtained from a man aged 40-50 years with acute or convalescent COVID-19. The J gene is TRBJ2-7, the V gene TRBV30; maybe TRBD2 (5 bases). The CDR3 here is CAWRTGFNLQPYEQYF. Here the CDR3 DNA reads TGTGCCTGGCGGACGGGGTTCAATCTACAGCCCTACGAGCAGTACTTC.